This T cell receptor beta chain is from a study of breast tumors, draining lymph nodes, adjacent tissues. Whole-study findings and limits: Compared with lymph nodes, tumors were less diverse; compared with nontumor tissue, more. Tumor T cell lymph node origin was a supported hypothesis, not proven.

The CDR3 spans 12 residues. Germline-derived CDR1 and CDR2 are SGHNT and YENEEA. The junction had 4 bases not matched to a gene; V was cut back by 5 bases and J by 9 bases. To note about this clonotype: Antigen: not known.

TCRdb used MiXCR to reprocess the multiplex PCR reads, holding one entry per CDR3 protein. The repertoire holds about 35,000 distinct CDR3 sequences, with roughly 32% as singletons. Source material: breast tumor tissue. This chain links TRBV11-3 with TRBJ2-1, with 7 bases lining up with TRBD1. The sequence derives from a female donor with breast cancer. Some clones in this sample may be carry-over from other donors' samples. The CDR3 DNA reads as TGTGCCAGCAGCCCAGACAGGGTTGAGCAGTTCTTC. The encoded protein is CASSPDRVEQFF.